These 5 T cell receptor beta chains came from one sample sequenced in a study of blood T cell repertoires in COVID-19. Assay: immunoSEQ multiplex PCR; the TCRdb copy retains only in-frame clones and omits some. The sample includes 100,000 to 150,000 clones, roughly 84% of them seen just once. The sample was peripheral blood. These receptor sequences come from an elderly woman with acute or convalescent COVID-19.

The rearrangement uses TRBV6-5 and TRBJ1-1; D is ambiguous. Germline V CDR1 and CDR2: MNHEY, SVGAGI. The CDR3 contains 14 residues. The CDR3 region is CETTRLQTNTEAFF. In DNA, the CDR3 is TGTGAAACGACACGGTTGCAGACGAACACTGAAGCTTTCTTT.

The rearrangement links TRBV11-3 to TRBJ2-4; TRBD1 is a possible D gene (6 bases). CDR3 length equals 15 residues. Deletions cut 1 base from V and 2 bases from J, with 9 bases between. Per the germline V gene, CDR1 is SGHNT and CDR2 is YENEEA. The chain's CDR3 is CASSLGGQSKNIQYF. CDR3 nucleotide sequence: TGTGCCAGCAGCTTAGGCGGACAGTCCAAAAACATTCAGTACTTC.

This clone was seen more than once but under ten times. J is TRBJ1-3 and V is TRBV19; no firm D call. This CDR3 comprises 16 residues. Per germline, CDR1 LNHDA and CDR2 SQIVND (reference sequence). V was clipped by 5 bases and J by 3 bases, with 17 bases between them. Written as DNA, the CDR3 is TGTGCCAGTAGTCCCCCCCGTCAAATGAGTGGAAACACCATATATTTT. Its protein product is CASSPPRQMSGNTIYF.

The rearrangement joins TRBV2 to TRBJ1-2, with D possibly being TRBD1 (5 bases). This CDR3 region has 14 residues. V lost 3 bases and J lost 5, with 13 bases in between. The germline V gene has CDR1 SNHLY and CDR2 FYNNEI. The CDR3 reads CASSDQGTVYGYTF. CDR3 bases: TGTGCCAGCAGTGACCAGGGAACGGTGTATGGCTACACCTTC. The whole variable domain, remainder taken from reference TRBV2 and TRBJ1-2, is EPEVTQTPSHQVTQMGQEVILRCVPISNHLYFYWYRQILGQKVEFLVSFYNNEISEKSEIFDDQFSVERPDGSNFTLKIRSTKLEDSAMYFCASSDQGTVYGYTFGSGTRLTVV.

The V and J genes are TRBV3-1 (or the pseudogene TRBV3-2) and TRBJ1-2; TRBD1 agrees at 8 bases. The CDR3 is 15 amino acids. The V and J ends lost 0 bases and 6 bases, in that order; junction bases with no gene match: 6. Germline CDR1 reads LGHDT; CDR2 reads YNNKEL (reference sequence). The DNA for the CDR3 is TGTGCCAGCAGCCAAGAAACAGGGGGGGGTAATGGCTACACCTTC. Translation: CASSQETGGGNGYTF.